What follows is one TCR beta chain and its context. The antigen is unknown. Trimming took off 0 bases at V and 4 bases at J, with 11 bases between the two ends. This CDR3 comprises 15 residues. CDR1 and CDR2 from the germline V gene are MRHNA and SNTAGT. This sample is part of a study of shared clonotypes between healthy human individuals. Study outcomes and limitations: Naive CD4 clonotypes overlapped across a few donors at 4.5% to 5.5%.

The input for sorted-subset replicate PCRs was approximately 200 ng DNA, about 30,000 T cell genomes. Sequencing used immunoSEQ multiplex PCR; TCRdb keeps in-frame clones, though not all of them. Of 2 million to 3 million clones listed, 90% to 95% are singletons. Caucasian adults living in Nashville, Tennessee, provided all samples. Sequencing used naive CD4+ T cells from PBMCs. Specified subset: CD45RA+ positively selected. This sequence was found in a man in his late teens or twenties in good health. Some clones in this sample may be carry-over from other donors' samples. The chain couples TRBV6-4 to TRBJ2-3; D assignment may be TRBD1 or TRBD2 (5 bases each). The CDR3 nucleotides are TGTGCCAGCAGTGACTCGAGTGGGACGGCAGATACGCAGTATTTT. Protein sequence: CASSDSSGTADTQYF.